These 15 T cell receptor beta chains came from one sample sequenced in a study of early T cells in non-severe SARS-CoV-2 infection. One entry per CDR3 protein, called by TCRdb with MiXCR from the 5' RACE reads. The table records about 53,000 distinct CDR3 sequences, 12% of them present only once. The material sequenced was whole blood, taken at baseline. The receptors were sampled from an adult who was a healthcare worker with PCR-confirmed SARS-CoV-2 infection or an uninfected control (not recorded which).

This sequence joins TRBV5-1 and TRBJ2-2, with no clear D. In germline, CDR1 is SGHRS, CDR2 YFSETQ. With 0 bases removed from V and 5 bases from J, the gap between germline ends came to 11 bases. The CDR3 covers 15 residues. The CDR3, as DNA: TGCGCCAGCAGCTTGGGTGGTGGCGAAACCGGGGAGCTGTTTTTT. It specifies CASSLGGGETGELFF.

A few counts support this clonotype. V and J are TRBV6-2 or TRBV6-3 and TRBJ1-2; D not resolved. V lost 7 bases to trimming and J lost 5 bases, with 17 bases between them. The CDR3 sequence is 14 residues long. Germline V gives CDR1 MNHEY, CDR2 SVGEGT. CDR3 in amino acids: CASTELTEIYGYTF. CDR3 DNA: TGTGCCAGCACCGAACTGACCGAAATATATGGCTACACCTTC.

This clonotype was seen at least ten times. The V and J genes are TRBV7-2 and TRBJ2-5; no clear D. The CDR3 extends over 14 amino acids. Germline V gene data show CDR1 as SGHTA and CDR2 as FQGNSA. The ends were cut back, 5 bases at V and 1 base at J, with 11 bases in the middle. CDR3 region: CASSRRTVQETQYF. The DNA for the CDR3 is TGTGCCAGCAGCCGAAGGACCGTCCAAGAGACCCAGTACTTC.

This clonotype came up a few times. The CDR3 reads CASSPTGGESYEQYF. The CDR3 DNA reads as TGTGCCAGCTCACCAACCGGAGGGGAAAGCTACGAGCAGTACTTC. This chain joins TRBV18 and TRBJ2-7; maybe TRBD2 (6 bases). Germline CDR1 reads KGHSH; CDR2 reads LQKENI. The CDR3 runs 15 residues. The V end was cut by 2 bases, the J end by 3 bases, with 14 bases between.

This clonotype occurred many times. The chain links TRBV29-1 to TRBJ2-7; tentatively, D is TRBD1 or TRBD2 (5 bases each). Germline assignment: CDR1 SQVTM and CDR2 ANQGSEA. V was cut by 0 bases and J by 7 bases, with 22 bases left in between. The CDR3 has 16 amino acids. The CDR3 sequence: CSVEDLYGTPRPEQYF. The CDR3 DNA reads TGCAGCGTTGAAGATCTTTATGGGACCCCCCGGCCGGAGCAGTACTTC.

This clonotype was seen a few times. V is TRBV10-3 and J is TRBJ2-1; D possibly corresponds to TRBD2 (6 bases). This CDR3 is 13 amino acids long. Trimming removed 7 bases from V and 5 bases from J, with 12 bases in between. Germline V gives CDR1 ENHRY, CDR2 SYGVKD. In DNA, the CDR3 is TGTGCCATCAAGCCGGGACTCAACAATGAGCAGTTCTTC. Amino acids: CAIKPGLNNEQFF.

This clonotype turned up a few times. The chain recombines TRBV28 with TRBJ1-2, with D unresolved. The CDR3 runs 12 residues. CDR1 and CDR2 from the germline V gene are MDHEN and SYDVKM. V was cut by 3 bases and J by 5 bases, with 7 bases left in between. CDR3 in DNA: TGTGCCAGCAGTTTTTCGGGGTATGGCTACACCTTC. Its translation: CASSFSGYGYTF.

This clonotype has ten or more counts. The CDR3: CASSPARLAGVVQYF. CDR3 nucleotides: TGTGCCAGCAGCCCCGCCCGGCTAGCGGGAGTTGTGCAGTACTTC. The chain employs TRBV3-1 and TRBJ2-7; 10 bases map to TRBD2. Germline V gives CDR1 LGHDT, CDR2 YNNKEL (reference sequence). This CDR3 is 15 amino acids long. V shed 4 bases, J shed 9 bases, and the junction held 12 bases outside the gene matches.

V gene TRBV19 combines with J gene TRBJ1-2, with no clear D. CDR1 and CDR2 (germline): LNHDA, SQIVND (reference sequence). V was cut by 6 bases and J by 4 bases, with 9 bases left in between. This CDR3 spans 12 amino acids. The CDR3 coding sequence is TGTGCCAGTAGCCCCACAGTCTATGGCTACACCTTC. Protein sequence: CASSPTVYGYTF.

The rearrangement uses TRBV3-1 and TRBJ2-5; 7 bases line up with TRBD2. The trim removed 0 bases at V and 3 bases at J, leaving 7 bases unmatched. This CDR3 contains 16 residues. The V gene's germline CDR1 is LGHDT and CDR2 YNNKEL (reference sequence). CDR3 protein: CASSQDRNGRKETQYF. DNA for the CDR3: TGTGCCAGCAGCCAAGATCGGAACGGGAGGAAAGAGACCCAGTACTTC.

V usage is TRBV7-8 and J usage is TRBJ1-2, with D unresolved. Trimming removed 3 bases at V and 6 bases at J, with 14 bases between. The CDR3 runs 14 residues. Germline lookup yields CDR1 SGHVS and CDR2 FQNEAQ. DNA for the CDR3: TGTGCCAGCAGCTTCGAGACGGACTTACATGGCTACACCTTC. It is translated as CASSFETDLHGYTF.

This clonotype appeared a few times. CDR3 DNA: TGTGCCAGCACCGAGGGCAACACCTACGAGCAGTACTTC. Its translation is CASTEGNTYEQYF. This rearrangement joins TRBV6-2 or TRBV6-3 to TRBJ2-7; the D gene is possibly TRBD2 (5 bases). Germline values: CDR1 MNHEY, CDR2 SVGEGT. Trimming removed 7 bases at V and 2 bases at J, with 12 bases between. The length of the CDR3 is 13 residues.

V is TRBV20-1 and J is TRBJ2-3, with D unresolved. CDR1 DFQATT and CDR2 SNEGSKA come from the germline V gene (reference sequence). The V and J ends lost 0 bases and 2 bases respectively, with 6 bases between them. The CDR3 totals 13 residues. This CDR3 reads CSARDATTDTQYF. CDR3 nucleotides: TGCAGTGCTAGAGATGCGACCACAGATACGCAGTATTTT.

The chain joins TRBV6-2 or TRBV6-3 to TRBJ2-5; D uncertain. The V gene lost 2 bases and the J gene lost 4 bases, with 5 bases spanning the gap. This CDR3 is built from 12 residues. Germline CDR1 reads MNHEY; CDR2 reads SVGEGT. The CDR3 sequence: CASSYRPETQYF. The CDR3 bases are TGTGCCAGCAGTTACAGGCCAGAGACCCAGTACTTC.

This clonotype was detected only a few times. The V gene is TRBV28, the J gene TRBJ2-4, with D possibly being TRBD1 (6 bases). This CDR3 spans 14 amino acids. Germline V gene lookup returns CDR1 MDHEN and CDR2 SYDVKM. V lost 2 bases to trimming and J lost 15 bases, with 20 bases between them. The CDR3 nucleotides read TGTGCCAGCAGTTTAGCCGGGACAAGGTCCCGCCCGTACTTC. This translates into CASSLAGTRSRPYF.